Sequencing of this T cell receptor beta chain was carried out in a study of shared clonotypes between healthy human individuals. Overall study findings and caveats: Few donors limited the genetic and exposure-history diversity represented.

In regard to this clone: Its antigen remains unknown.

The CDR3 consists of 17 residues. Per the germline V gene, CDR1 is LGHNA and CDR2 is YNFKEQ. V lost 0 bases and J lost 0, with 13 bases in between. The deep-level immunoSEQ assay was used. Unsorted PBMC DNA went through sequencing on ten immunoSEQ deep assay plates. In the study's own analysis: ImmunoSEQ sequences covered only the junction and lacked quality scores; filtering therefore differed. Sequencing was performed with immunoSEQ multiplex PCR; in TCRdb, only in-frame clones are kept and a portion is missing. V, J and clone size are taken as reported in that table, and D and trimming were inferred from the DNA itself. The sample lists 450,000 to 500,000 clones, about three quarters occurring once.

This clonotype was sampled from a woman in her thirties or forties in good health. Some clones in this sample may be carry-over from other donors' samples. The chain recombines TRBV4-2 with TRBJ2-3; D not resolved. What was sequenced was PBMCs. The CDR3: CASSQDARQLSTDTQYF. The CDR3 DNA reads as TGTGCCAGCAGCCAAGACGCTCGGCAGCTGAGCACAGATACGCAGTATTTT.